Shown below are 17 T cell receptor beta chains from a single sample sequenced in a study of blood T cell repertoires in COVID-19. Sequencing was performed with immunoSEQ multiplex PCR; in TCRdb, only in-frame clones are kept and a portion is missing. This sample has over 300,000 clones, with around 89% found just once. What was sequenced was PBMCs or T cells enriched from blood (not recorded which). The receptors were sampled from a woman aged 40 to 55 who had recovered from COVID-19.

The CDR3 DNA reads TGTGCCAGCAGCTTGTTAACAGTTGGAAACACCATATATTTT. It is translated as CASSLLTVGNTIYF. This chain joins TRBV5-6 and TRBJ1-3; D uncertain. CDR3 length: 14 residues. CDR1 SGHDT and CDR2 YYEEEE come from the germline V gene. V shed 1 base and J shed 3 bases, with 8 bases lying between them.

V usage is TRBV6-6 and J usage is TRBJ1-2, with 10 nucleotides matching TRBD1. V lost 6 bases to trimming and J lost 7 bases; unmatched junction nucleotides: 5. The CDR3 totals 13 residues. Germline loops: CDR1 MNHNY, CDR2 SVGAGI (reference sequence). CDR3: CASSWGQGTGYTF. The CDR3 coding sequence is TGTGCCAGCAGCTGGGGACAGGGGACTGGCTACACCTTC.

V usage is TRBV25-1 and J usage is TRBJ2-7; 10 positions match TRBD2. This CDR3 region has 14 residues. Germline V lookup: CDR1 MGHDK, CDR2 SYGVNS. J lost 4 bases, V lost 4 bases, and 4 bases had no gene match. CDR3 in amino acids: CASSGGLAVYEQYF. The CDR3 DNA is TGTGCCAGCAGTGGAGGACTAGCGGTGTACGAGCAGTACTTC.

CDR3 sequence: CASSLRQISNQPQHF. DNA of the CDR3: TGTGCCAGCAGTTTACGTCAGATTAGCAATCAGCCCCAGCATTTT. The chain joins TRBV28 to TRBJ1-5, with unresolved D. The CDR3 runs to 15 residues. Germline assignment: CDR1 MDHEN and CDR2 SYDVKM. V gave up 2 bases and J gave up 0 bases, with 8 bases separating them.

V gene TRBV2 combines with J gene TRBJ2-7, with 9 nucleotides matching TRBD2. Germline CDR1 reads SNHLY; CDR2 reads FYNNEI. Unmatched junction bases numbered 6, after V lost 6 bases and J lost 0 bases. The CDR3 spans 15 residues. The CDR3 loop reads CASRGRLAVSYEQYF. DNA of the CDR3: TGTGCCAGCAGAGGGCGACTAGCGGTCTCCTACGAGCAGTACTTC.

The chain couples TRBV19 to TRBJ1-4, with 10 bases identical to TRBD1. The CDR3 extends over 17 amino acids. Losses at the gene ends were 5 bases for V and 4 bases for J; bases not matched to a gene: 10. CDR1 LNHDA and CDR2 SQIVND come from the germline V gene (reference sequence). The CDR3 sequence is CASSPGTGATFNEKLFF. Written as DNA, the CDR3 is TGTGCCAGTAGTCCCGGGACAGGGGCAACCTTTAATGAAAAACTGTTTTTT.

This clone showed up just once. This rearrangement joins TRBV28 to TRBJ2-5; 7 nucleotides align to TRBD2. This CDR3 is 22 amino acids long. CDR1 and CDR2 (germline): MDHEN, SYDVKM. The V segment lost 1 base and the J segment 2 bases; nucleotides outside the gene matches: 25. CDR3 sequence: CASSLSRAPWGRADRDQETQYF. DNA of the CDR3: TGTGCCAGCAGTTTATCGAGGGCCCCTTGGGGGAGGGCCGATAGAGATCAAGAGACCCAGTACTTC.

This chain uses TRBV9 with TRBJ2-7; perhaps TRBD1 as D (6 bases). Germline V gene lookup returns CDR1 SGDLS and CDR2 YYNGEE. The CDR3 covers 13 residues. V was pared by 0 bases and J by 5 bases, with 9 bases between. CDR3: CASSVVPGDEQYF. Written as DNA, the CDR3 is TGTGCCAGCAGCGTAGTACCAGGGGACGAGCAGTACTTC. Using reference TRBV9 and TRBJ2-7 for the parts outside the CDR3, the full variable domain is DSGVTQTPKHLITATGQRVTLRCSPRSGDLSVYWYQQSLDQGLQFLIQYYNGEERAKGNILERFSAQQFPDLHSELNLSSLELGDSALYFCASSVVPGDEQYFGPGTRLTVT.

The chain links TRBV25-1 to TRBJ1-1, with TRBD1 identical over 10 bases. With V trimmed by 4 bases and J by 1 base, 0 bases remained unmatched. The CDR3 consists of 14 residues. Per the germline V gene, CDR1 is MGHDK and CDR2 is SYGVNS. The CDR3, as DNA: TGTGCCAGCAGTGGGGACAGGGGGAACACTGAAGCTTTCTTT. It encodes CASSGDRGNTEAFF.

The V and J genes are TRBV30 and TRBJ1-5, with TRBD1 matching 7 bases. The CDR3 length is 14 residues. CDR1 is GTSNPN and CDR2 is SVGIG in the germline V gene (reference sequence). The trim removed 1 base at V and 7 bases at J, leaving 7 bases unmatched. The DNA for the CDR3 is TGTGCCTGGAGTGCCCACAGGGGAGACCAGCCCCAGCATTTT. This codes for CAWSAHRGDQPQHF.

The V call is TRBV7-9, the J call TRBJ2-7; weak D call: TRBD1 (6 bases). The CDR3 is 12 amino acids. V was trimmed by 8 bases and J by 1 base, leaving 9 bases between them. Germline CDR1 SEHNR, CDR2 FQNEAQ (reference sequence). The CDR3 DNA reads TGTGCCAGCGAGGACAGTTCCTACGAGCAGTACTTC. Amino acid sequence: CASEDSSYEQYF.

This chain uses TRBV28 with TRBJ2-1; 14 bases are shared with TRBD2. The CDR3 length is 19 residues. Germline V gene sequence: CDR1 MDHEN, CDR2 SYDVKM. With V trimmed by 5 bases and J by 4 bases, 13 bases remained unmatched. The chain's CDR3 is CASSVTGLAGVGAYNEQFF. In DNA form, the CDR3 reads TGTGCCAGCAGTGTCACGGGACTAGCGGGAGTGGGGGCTTACAATGAGCAGTTCTTC.

The chain's CDR3 is CASSRGYQETQYF. As DNA, the CDR3 is TGCGCCAGCAGCCGAGGGTACCAAGAGACCCAGTACTTC. The rearrangement joins TRBV10-2 to TRBJ2-5, with D perhaps matching TRBD2 (5 bases). This CDR3 contains 13 residues. Per germline, CDR1 WSHSY and CDR2 SAAADI. V was trimmed by 6 bases and J by 0 bases, leaving 8 bases between them.

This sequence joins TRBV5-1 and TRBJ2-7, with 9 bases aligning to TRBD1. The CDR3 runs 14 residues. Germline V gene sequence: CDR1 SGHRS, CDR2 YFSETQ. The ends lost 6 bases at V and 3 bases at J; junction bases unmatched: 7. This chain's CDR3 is CASTAGQGIYEQYF. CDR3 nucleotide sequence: TGCGCCAGCACCGCGGGACAGGGAATCTACGAGCAGTACTTC.

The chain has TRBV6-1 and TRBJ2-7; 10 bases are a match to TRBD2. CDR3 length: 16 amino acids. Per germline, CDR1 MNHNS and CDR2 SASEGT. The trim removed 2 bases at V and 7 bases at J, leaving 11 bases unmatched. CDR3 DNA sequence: TGTGCCAGCAGTGAAAGAACAGCGGGAGGGCCTAGGGAGCAGTACTTC. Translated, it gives CASSERTAGGPREQYF.

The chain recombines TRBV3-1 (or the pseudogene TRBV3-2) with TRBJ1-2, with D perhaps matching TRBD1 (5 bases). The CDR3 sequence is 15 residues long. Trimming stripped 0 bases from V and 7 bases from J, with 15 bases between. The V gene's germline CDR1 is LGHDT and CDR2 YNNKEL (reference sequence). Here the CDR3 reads CASSQDWAGPTGYTF. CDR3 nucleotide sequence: TGTGCCAGCAGCCAAGATTGGGCAGGGCCTACTGGCTACACCTTC.

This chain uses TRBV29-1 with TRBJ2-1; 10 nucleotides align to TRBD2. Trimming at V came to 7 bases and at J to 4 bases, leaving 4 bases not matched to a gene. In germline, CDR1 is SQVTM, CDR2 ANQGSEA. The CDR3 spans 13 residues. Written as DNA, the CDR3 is TGCAGCGCCCGGACTAGCGGTTACAATGAGCAGTTCTTC. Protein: CSARTSGYNEQFF.